This TCR beta chain derives from a study of blood T cell repertoires in COVID-19. About the study: T cells, B-cell-depleted T cells, or PBMCs supplied cDNA or gDNA.

Source study methods: Amplification of reference gene primers provided the estimated nucleated cell counts. Sequenced by immunoSEQ multiplex PCR; TCRdb stores in-frame clones only, minus some. For V, J and clone size, that table is used; D and trimming come from the DNA. The sample carries tens of thousands of clones, about 86% recorded once. The material sequenced was peripheral blood. The TCR comes from a human donor in a cohort sampled during active COVID-19.

The CDR3 coding sequence is TGTGCCAGCAGCTTAGAAGGAGGTCAATACCCCCACGGGGATACGCAGTATTTT. Translation gives CASSLEGGQYPHGDTQYF. The chain links TRBV11-2 to TRBJ2-3, with D perhaps TRBD2 (5 bases). The CDR3 loop spans 18 amino acids. Germline V gene sequence: CDR1 SGHAT, CDR2 FQNNGV. The V end lost 0 bases, the J end lost 6 bases, and 22 bases lay between the germline ends.